This T cell receptor (beta chain) was recorded in a study of T cell changes during pregnancy in multiple sclerosis. V gave up 4 bases and J gave up 7 bases; unmatched junction bases: 10. The CDR3 loop spans 16 amino acids. The germline gives CDR1 SGDLS, CDR2 YYNGEE. The data were produced by immunoSEQ multiplex PCR, yet TCRdb's version contains in-frame clones alone and is incomplete. The sample carries approximately 50,000 clones, 80% to 95% recorded once. This clonotype originated in a female donor with multiple sclerosis, enrolled in a pregnancy study. Source: CD4+ T cells from peripheral blood mononuclear cells, taken after pregnancy. The V call is TRBV9, the J call TRBJ2-1; 11 positions agree with TRBD2. The CDR3 here is CASSPPLAGGRNEQFF. The CDR3 nucleotides are TGTGCCAGCAGCCCCCCTCTAGCGGGAGGAAGGAATGAGCAGTTCTTC.